These 20 T cell receptor beta chains were sequenced from one sample in a study of blood T cell repertoires in COVID-19. Measured with immunoSEQ multiplex PCR; TCRdb has only the in-frame clones, and not every one. This sample yields approximately 210,000 clones, of which 84% are seen a single time; around 5.5% belongs to the top ten. Sequencing was done on a sample of peripheral blood. These receptors were collected from a woman in her seventies with active or convalescent COVID-19.

V gene TRBV9 combines with J gene TRBJ2-1, with D possibly TRBD1 on 6 matching bases. The CDR3 is 15 residues long. Germline lookup yields CDR1 SGDLS and CDR2 YYNGEE. V dropped 4 bases and J dropped 0 bases, with 11 bases sitting between them. The CDR3 region has the DNA TGTGCCAGCAGCCTACAGGACAGCTCCTACAATGAGCAGTTCTTC. It yields the protein CASSLQDSSYNEQFF.

The CDR3 is CASSVALADPVGFYNEQFF. Here the CDR3 DNA reads TGTGCCAGCAGCGTAGCCCTAGCGGACCCGGTGGGCTTCTACAATGAGCAGTTCTTC. The chain joins TRBV9 to TRBJ2-1; TRBD2 matches at 7 bases. The V gene's germline CDR1 is SGDLS and CDR2 YYNGEE. With 0 bases clipped from V and 3 bases from J, the junction kept 15 bases outside the gene matches. This CDR3 region has 19 residues. Supplemented by reference TRBV9 and TRBJ2-1, the full variable domain reads DSGVTQTPKHLITATGQRVTLRCSPRSGDLSVYWYQQSLDQGLQFLIQYYNGEERAKGNILERFSAQQFPDLHSELNLSSLELGDSALYFCASSVALADPVGFYNEQFFGPGTRLTVL.

The V gene is TRBV19, the J gene TRBJ2-3; 7 positions agree with TRBD1. Unmatched junction bases numbered 2, after V lost 3 bases and J lost 5 bases. Germline V CDR1 and CDR2: LNHDA, SQIVND (reference sequence). This CDR3 is built from 13 residues. The CDR3 DNA is TGTGCCAGTAGTATTCCAGGGGGAGATACGCAGTATTTT. This codes for CASSIPGGDTQYF.

With regard to this clone: One junction end does not reproduce the germline sequence, and a read error may be involved. The chain employs TRBV7-9 and TRBJ1-4, with 7 bases fitting TRBD1. The CDR3 is made up of 15 amino acids. Germline V gives CDR1 SEHNR, CDR2 FQNEAQ (reference sequence). The CDR3 DNA reads TGTACCAGCAGCCCCAGGGGGACAGCGCTCGAAAAACTGTTTTTT. Amino acids: CTSSPRGTALEKLFF.

This rearrangement joins TRBV24-1 to TRBJ2-2; D is perhaps TRBD2 (6 bases). V was cut by 4 bases and J by 3 bases, with 14 bases left in between. The CDR3 length is 16 residues. Looked up from germline, CDR1 is KGHDR and CDR2 is SFDVKD. The CDR3: CATSERASVYTGELFF. For the CDR3, the DNA is TGTGCCACCAGTGAAAGGGCTAGCGTATACACCGGGGAGCTGTTTTTT.

This sequence joins TRBV9 and TRBJ2-2; maybe TRBD1 (6 bases). CDR1 is SGDLS, CDR2 YYNGEE, per germline. There are 14 residues in the CDR3. The germline V and J ends were trimmed by 4 bases and 2 bases, with 9 bases remaining between them. CDR3 nucleotides: TGTGCCAGCAGCCTGGGACAAAACACCGGGGAGCTGTTTTTT. It translates to CASSLGQNTGELFF.

This clone was detected only a few times. The rearrangement links TRBV7-2 to TRBJ2-7, with no clear D. Per germline, CDR1 SGHTA and CDR2 FQGNSA. V gave up 5 bases and J gave up 5 bases, with 10 bases separating them. The CDR3 has 12 amino acids. CDR3 sequence reads: CASSPDLDEQYF. CDR3 bases: TGTGCCAGCAGCCCTGACTTGGACGAGCAGTACTTC.

V is TRBV15 and J is TRBJ1-2; TRBD1 agrees at 12 bases. V was pared by 4 bases and J by 8 bases, with 11 bases of the junction left unmatched. Germline assignment: CDR1 LNHNV and CDR2 YYDKDF (reference sequence). The CDR3 contains 16 residues. The CDR3 loop is CATSTTGTGGASGYTF. The CDR3, as DNA: TGTGCCACCAGCACAACCGGGACAGGGGGCGCGTCGGGCTACACCTTC.

The chain employs TRBV4-1 and TRBJ2-1; 12 nucleotides agree with TRBD2. Trimming took 0 bases from V and 4 from J; bases not matched to a gene: 4. Germline-derived CDR1 and CDR2 are MGHRA and YSYEKL. The CDR3 is 17 residues long. The CDR3 region has the DNA TGCGCCAGCAGCCAAGATTGGCTAGCGGGAGGGTACAATGAGCAGTTCTTC. It specifies CASSQDWLAGGYNEQFF.

The genes are TRBV19 and TRBJ1-2, with D maybe TRBD1 (6 bases). V was cut by 3 bases and J by 6 bases, with 11 bases left in between. The germline CDR1 and CDR2 sequences are LNHDA and SQIVND (reference sequence). CDR3 size: 13 residues. CDR3 sequence reads: CASSIQGKNGYTF. CDR3 coding DNA: TGTGCCAGTAGTATCCAGGGGAAGAATGGCTACACCTTC.

CDR3 bases: TGTGCCAGTAGTCACCCGACAGGGCGAAACTCCTACGAGCAGTACTTC. Its protein product is CASSHPTGRNSYEQYF. The gene calls are TRBV19 and TRBJ2-7, with TRBD1 identical over 7 bases. CDR1 is LNHDA and CDR2 is SQIVND in the germline V gene (reference sequence). CDR3 length equals 16 residues. The trim removed 5 bases at V and 0 bases at J, leaving 10 bases unmatched.

This chain joins TRBV5-5 and TRBJ2-1, with 8 bases fitting TRBD1. The CDR3 contains 15 residues. Germline CDR1 is SGHKS and CDR2 is YYEKEE (reference sequence). J lost 7 bases, V lost 4 bases, and 10 bases had no gene match. CDR3 DNA: TGTGCCAGCAGCCCTCAGGGGGCCATGCTTAATGAGCAGTTCTTC. Translating it yields CASSPQGAMLNEQFF. Based on the CDR3 plus reference TRBV5-5 and TRBJ2-1, the full variable domain is DAGVTQSPTHLIKTRGQQVTLRCSPISGHKSVSWYQQVLGQGPQFIFQYYEKEERGRGNFPDRFSARQFPNYSSELNVNALLLGDSALYLCASSPQGAMLNEQFFGPGTRLTVL.

The V call is TRBV28, the J call TRBJ2-5; 14 positions agree with TRBD2. CDR1 and CDR2 (germline): MDHEN, SYDVKM. The CDR3 is 18 residues long. V was pared by 4 bases and J by 4 bases, with 11 bases of the junction left unmatched. In DNA form, the CDR3 reads TGTGCCAGCAGTTCGAGTGGACTAGCGGGAGGTGGGGGAGAGACCCAGTACTTC. Its protein product is CASSSSGLAGGGGETQYF.

This clone has only a few counts. The chain carries TRBV19 and TRBJ2-3, with D perhaps TRBD1 (6 bases). CDR3 length: 17 residues. The V end lost 3 bases, the J end lost 6 bases, and 22 bases lay between the germline ends. The V gene's germline CDR1 is LNHDA and CDR2 SQIVND (reference sequence). The CDR3 sequence: CASSIRWDNAIWDTQYF. CDR3 sequence (DNA): TGTGCCAGTAGTATTAGGTGGGACAATGCTATCTGGGATACGCAGTATTTT.

The chain recombines TRBV2 with TRBJ1-2; no reliable D call. Trimming took 2 bases from V and 6 from J, leaving 10 bases between them. CDR1 and CDR2 (germline): SNHLY, FYNNEI. The CDR3 contains 13 residues. In nucleotides, the CDR3 is TGTGCCAGCAGTGAACTACCACTCGATGGCTACACCTTC. Translating gives CASSELPLDGYTF.

The chain carries TRBV2 and TRBJ1-1, with D maybe TRBD1 (5 bases). Looked up from germline, CDR1 is SNHLY and CDR2 is FYNNEI. The CDR3 runs to 14 residues. V dropped 6 bases and J dropped 0 bases, with 11 bases sitting between them. CDR3 bases: TGTGCCAGCAGGAGTGGGGACTTGAACACTGAAGCTTTCTTT. It is translated as CASRSGDLNTEAFF.

The rearrangement joins TRBV2 to TRBJ1-4; D is possibly TRBD1 (5 bases). The V gene's germline CDR1 is SNHLY and CDR2 FYNNEI. V lost 7 bases and J 7 bases, leaving 13 bases between the germline ends. This CDR3 region has 13 residues. In nucleotides, the CDR3 is TGTGCCAGCATGGGGGGGTTGACTGAAAAACTGTTTTTT. This codes for CASMGGLTEKLFF.

The chain uses TRBV20-1 and TRBJ2-7, with 7 bases that match TRBD2. The CDR3 spans 11 residues. The V segment lost 6 bases and the J segment 6 bases; nucleotides outside the gene matches: 5. The germline V gene encodes CDR1 DFQATT and CDR2 SNEGSKA (reference sequence). The CDR3, as DNA: TGCAGTGCCGGACTAGTTCCCGAGCAGTACTTC. This translates into CSAGLVPEQYF.

The gene calls are TRBV28 and TRBJ2-5; D might be TRBD1 (6 bases). V dropped 6 bases and J dropped 2 bases, with 16 bases sitting between them. CDR3 length: 15 amino acids. Germline V lookup: CDR1 MDHEN, CDR2 SYDVKM. CDR3 amino acids: CASSQPTTGQETQYF. CDR3 nucleotides: TGTGCCAGCAGCCAACCGACGACAGGACAAGAGACCCAGTACTTC.

V is TRBV6-5 and J is TRBJ2-7; D possibly corresponds to TRBD2 (5 bases). Germline-derived CDR1 and CDR2 are MNHEY and SVGAGI. Deletions cut 7 bases from V and 11 bases from J, with 18 bases between. This CDR3 contains 12 residues. The CDR3 loop reads CASINGVPGKYF. The CDR3, as DNA: TGTGCCAGCATTAACGGGGTTCCTGGAAAGTACTTC.